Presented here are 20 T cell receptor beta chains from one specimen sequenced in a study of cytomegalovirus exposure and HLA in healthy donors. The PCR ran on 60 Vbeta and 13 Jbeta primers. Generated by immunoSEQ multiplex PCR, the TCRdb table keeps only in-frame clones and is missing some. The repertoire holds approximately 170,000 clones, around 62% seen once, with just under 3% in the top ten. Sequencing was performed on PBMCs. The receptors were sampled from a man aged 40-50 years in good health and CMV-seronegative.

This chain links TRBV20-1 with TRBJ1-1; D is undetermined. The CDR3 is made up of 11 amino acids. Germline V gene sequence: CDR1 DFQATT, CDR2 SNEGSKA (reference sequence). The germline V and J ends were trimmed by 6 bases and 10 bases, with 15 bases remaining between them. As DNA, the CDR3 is TGCAGTGCCCCGAGTCTCGGTCTAGCTTTCTTT. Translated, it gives CSAPSLGLAFF.

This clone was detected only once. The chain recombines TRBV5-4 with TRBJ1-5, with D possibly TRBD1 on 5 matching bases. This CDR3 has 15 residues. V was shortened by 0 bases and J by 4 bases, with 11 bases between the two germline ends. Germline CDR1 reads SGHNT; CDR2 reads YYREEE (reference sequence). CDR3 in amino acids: CASSLGTGRNQPQHF. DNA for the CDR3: TGTGCCAGCAGCTTGGGAACAGGAAGAAATCAGCCCCAGCATTTT.

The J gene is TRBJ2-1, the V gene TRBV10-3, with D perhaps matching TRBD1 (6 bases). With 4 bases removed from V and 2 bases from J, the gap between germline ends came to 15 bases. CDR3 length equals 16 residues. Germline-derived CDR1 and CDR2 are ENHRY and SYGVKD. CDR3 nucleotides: TGTGCCATCAGTGGTCAACAGGGTTCGGCCTACAATGAGCAGTTCTTC. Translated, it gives CAISGQQGSAYNEQFF.

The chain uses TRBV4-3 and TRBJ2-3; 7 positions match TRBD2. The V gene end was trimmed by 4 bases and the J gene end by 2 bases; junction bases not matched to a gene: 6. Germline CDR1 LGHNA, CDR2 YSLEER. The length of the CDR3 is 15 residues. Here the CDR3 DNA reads TGCGCCAGCAGCCCTCAAGCGGGACTCACAGATACGCAGTATTTT. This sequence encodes CASSPQAGLTDTQYF.

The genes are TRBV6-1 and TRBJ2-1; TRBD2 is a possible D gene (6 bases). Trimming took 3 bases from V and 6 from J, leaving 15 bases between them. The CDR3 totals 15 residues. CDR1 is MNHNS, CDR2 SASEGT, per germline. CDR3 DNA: TGTGCCAGCAGTGAGTTGGCGGGACCGGTCAATGAGCAGTTCTTC. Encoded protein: CASSELAGPVNEQFF.

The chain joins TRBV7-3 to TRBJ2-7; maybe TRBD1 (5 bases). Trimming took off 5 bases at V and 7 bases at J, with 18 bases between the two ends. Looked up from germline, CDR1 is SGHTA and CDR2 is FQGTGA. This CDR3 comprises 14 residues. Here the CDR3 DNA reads TGTGCCAGCAGCACGCAGGGTGGGCCAATGGAGCAGTACTTC. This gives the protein CASSTQGGPMEQYF.

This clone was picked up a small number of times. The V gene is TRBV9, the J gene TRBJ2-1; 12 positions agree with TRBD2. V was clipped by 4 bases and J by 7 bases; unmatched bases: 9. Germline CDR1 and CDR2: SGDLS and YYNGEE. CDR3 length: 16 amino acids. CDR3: CASSLSSGRARNEQFF. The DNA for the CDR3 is TGTGCCAGCAGCCTCTCTAGCGGGAGGGCCAGGAATGAGCAGTTCTTC.

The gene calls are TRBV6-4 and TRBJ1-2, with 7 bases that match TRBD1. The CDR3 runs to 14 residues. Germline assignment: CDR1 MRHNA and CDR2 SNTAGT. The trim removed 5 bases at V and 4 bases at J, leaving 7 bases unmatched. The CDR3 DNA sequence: TGTGCCAGCAGTCTCTCGGACAGGACCTATGGCTACACCTTC. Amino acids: CASSLSDRTYGYTF.

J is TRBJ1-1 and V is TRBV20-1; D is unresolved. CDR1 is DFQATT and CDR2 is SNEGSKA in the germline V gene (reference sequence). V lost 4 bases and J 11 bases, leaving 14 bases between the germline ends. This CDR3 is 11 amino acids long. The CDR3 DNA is TGCAGTGCTACTTTGGGGAGTAAGGCTTTCTTT. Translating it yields CSATLGSKAFF.

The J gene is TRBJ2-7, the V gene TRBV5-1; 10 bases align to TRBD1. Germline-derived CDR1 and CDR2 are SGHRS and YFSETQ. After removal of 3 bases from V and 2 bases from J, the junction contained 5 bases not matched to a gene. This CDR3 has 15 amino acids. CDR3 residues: CASSWTTGGAYEQYF. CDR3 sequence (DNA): TGCGCCAGCAGCTGGACGACAGGGGGCGCCTACGAGCAGTACTTC.

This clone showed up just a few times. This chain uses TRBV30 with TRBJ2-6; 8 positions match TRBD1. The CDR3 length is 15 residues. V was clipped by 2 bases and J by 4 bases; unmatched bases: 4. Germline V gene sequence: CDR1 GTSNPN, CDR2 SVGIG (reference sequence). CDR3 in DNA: TGTGCCTGGAGTAACCACAGGGGGGGGGCCAACGTCCTGACTTTC. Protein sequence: CAWSNHRGGANVLTF.

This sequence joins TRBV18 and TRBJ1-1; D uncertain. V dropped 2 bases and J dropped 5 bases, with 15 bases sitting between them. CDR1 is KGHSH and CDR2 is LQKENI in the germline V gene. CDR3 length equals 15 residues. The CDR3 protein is CASSPSVVGGTEAFF. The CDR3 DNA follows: TGTGCCAGCTCACCATCGGTGGTCGGCGGGACTGAAGCTTTCTTT.

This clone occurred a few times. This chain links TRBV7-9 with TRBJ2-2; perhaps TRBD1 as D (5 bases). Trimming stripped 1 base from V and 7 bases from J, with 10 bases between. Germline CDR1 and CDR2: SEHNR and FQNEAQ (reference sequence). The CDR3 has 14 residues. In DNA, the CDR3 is TGTGCCAGCAGCTTAGAAGGGGCTGGCGGGGAGCTGTTTTTT. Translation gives CASSLEGAGGELFF. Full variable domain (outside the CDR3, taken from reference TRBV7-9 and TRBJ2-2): DTGVSQNPRHKITKRGQNVTFRCDPISEHNRLYWYRQTLGQGPEFLTYFQNEAQLEKSRLLSDRFSAERPKGSFSTLEIQRTEQGDSAMYLCASSLEGAGGELFFGEGSRLTVL.

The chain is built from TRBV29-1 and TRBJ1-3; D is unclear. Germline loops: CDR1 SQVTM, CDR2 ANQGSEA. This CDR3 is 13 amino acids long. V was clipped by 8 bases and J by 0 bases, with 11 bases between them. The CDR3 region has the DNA TGCAGCAGAGAGAGGGTCTCTGGAAACACCATATATTTT. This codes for CSRERVSGNTIYF.

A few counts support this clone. The CDR3 loop is CASSVTSGFSYEQYF. The CDR3 nucleotides read TGTGCCAGCAGCGTAACTAGCGGATTCTCCTACGAGCAGTACTTC. J is TRBJ2-7 and V is TRBV9, with 8 bases aligning to TRBD2. This CDR3 is built from 15 residues. Losses at the gene ends were 1 base for V and 0 bases for J; bases not matched to a gene: 3. The germline gives CDR1 SGDLS, CDR2 YYNGEE.

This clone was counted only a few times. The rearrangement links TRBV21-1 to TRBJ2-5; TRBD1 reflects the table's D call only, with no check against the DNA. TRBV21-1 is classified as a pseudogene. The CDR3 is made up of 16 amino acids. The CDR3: CASSPPRGQMVETQYF. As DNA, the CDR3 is TGTGCCAGCAGCCCTCCCAGGGGGCAGATGGTTGAGACCCAGTACTTC.

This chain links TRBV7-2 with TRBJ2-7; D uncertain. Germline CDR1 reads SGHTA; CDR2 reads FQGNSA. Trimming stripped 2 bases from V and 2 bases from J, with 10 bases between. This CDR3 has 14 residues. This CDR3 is CASSLPGFTYEQYF. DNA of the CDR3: TGTGCCAGCAGCTTACCCGGGTTCACCTACGAGCAGTACTTC.

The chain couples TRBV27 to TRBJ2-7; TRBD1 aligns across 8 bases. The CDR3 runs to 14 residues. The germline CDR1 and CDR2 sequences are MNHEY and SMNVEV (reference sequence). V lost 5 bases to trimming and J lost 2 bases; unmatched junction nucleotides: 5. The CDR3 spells CASSHRDRPYEQYF. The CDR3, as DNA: TGTGCCAGCAGTCACCGGGACAGGCCCTACGAGCAGTACTTC.

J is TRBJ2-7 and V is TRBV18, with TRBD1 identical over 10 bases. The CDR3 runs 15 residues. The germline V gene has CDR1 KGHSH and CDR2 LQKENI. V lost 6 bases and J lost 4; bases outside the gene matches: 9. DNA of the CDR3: TGTGCCAGCTCCTCCGCGGGACAGGGGCCTTACGAGCAGTACTTC. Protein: CASSSAGQGPYEQYF.

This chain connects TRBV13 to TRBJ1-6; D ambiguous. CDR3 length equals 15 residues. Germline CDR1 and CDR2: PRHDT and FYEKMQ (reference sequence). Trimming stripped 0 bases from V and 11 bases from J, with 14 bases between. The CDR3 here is CASSLGGGMLAPLHF. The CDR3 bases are TGTGCCAGCAGCTTAGGTGGCGGGATGTTGGCACCCCTCCACTTT.